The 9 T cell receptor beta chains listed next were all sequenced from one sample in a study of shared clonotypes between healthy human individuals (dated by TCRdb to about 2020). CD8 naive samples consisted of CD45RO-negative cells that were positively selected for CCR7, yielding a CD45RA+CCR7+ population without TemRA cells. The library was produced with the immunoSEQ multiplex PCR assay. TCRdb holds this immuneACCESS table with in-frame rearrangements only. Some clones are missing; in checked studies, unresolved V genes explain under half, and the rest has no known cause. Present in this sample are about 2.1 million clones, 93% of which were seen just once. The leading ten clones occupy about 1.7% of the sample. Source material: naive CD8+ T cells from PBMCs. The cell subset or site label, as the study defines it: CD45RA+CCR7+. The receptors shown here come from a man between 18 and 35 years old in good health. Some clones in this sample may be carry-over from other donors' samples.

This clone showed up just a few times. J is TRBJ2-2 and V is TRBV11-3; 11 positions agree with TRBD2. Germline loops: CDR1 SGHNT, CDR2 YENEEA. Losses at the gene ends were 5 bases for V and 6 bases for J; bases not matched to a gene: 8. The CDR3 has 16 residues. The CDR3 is CASSHRSGRAAGELFF. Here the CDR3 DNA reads TGTGCCAGCAGCCACCGTAGCGGGAGGGCCGCCGGGGAGCTGTTTTTT.

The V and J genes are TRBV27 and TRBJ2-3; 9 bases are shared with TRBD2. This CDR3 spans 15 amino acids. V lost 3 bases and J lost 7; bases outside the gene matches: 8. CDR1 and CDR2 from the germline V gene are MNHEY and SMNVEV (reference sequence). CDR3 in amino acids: CASSFNSGSPHTQYF. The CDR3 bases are TGTGCCAGCAGTTTTAATAGCGGGAGCCCGCATACGCAGTATTTT.

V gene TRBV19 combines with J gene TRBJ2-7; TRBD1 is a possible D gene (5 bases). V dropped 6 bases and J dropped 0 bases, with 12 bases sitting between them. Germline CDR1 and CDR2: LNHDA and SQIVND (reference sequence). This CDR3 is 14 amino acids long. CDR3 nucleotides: TGTGCCAGTAGACCCGGACACTTCTCCTACGAGCAGTACTTC. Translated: CASRPGHFSYEQYF.

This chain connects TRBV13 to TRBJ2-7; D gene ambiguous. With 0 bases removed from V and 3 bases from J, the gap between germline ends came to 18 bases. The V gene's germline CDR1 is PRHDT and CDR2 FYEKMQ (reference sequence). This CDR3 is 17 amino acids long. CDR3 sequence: CASSLGLGPNKGYEQYF. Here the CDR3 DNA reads TGTGCCAGCAGCTTAGGCCTAGGGCCCAATAAGGGCTACGAGCAGTACTTC.

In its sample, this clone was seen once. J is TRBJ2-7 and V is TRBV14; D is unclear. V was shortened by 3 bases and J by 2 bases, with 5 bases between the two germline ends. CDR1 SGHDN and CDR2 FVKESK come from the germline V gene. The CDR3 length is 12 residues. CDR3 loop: CASSHTPYEQYF. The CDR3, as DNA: TGTGCCAGCAGCCACACCCCCTACGAGCAGTACTTC.

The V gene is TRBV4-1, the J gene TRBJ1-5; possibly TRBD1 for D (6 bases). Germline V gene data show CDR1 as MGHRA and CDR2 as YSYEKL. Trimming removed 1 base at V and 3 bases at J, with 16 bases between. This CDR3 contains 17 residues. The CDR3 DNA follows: TGCGCCAGCAGCCAAGGACGGAGGGGGATCCTCAATCAGCCCCAGCATTTT. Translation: CASSQGRRGILNQPQHF.

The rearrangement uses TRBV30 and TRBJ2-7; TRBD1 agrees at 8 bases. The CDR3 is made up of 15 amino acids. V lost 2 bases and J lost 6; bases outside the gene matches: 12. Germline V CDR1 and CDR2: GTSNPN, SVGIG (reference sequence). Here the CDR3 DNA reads TGTGCCTGGAGTATTACAGGGGGTAGGTGGACCGAGCAGTACTTC. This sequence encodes CAWSITGGRWTEQYF. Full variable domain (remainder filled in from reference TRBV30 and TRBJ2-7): SQTIHQWPATLVQPVGSPLSLECTVEGTSNPNLYWYRQAAGRGLQLLFYSVGIGQISSEVPQNLSASRPQDRQFILSSKKLLLSDSGFYLCAWSITGGRWTEQYFGPGTRLTVT.

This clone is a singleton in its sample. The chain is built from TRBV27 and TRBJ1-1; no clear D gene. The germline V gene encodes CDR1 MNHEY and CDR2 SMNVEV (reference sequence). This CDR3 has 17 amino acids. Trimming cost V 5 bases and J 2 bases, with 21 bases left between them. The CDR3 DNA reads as TGTGCCAGCAGTCCATCCTTTGCCGGGCCGAATAACACTGAAGCTTTCTTT. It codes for CASSPSFAGPNNTEAFF.

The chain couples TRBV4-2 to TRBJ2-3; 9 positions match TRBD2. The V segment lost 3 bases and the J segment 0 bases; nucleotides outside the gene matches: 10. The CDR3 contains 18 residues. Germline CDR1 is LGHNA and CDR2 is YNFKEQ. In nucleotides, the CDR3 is TGTGCCAGCAGCCATGGTAGCGGGAGAGCGTTTAGCACAGATACGCAGTATTTT. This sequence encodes CASSHGSGRAFSTDTQYF.